The 2 T cell receptor beta chains below come from one sample, sequenced in a study of blood T cell repertoires in COVID-19. Some clones are missing from TCRdb's copy, which holds only in-frame ones; the method was immunoSEQ multiplex PCR. The sample yields 160,000 or so clones, over 80% seen once. Sequencing was done on a sample of peripheral blood. Source of these receptors: a man in his 70s who had recovered from COVID-19.

The CDR3 loop reads CASSYAGEAFF. CDR3 in DNA: TGTGCCAGCAGCTACGCGGGGGAAGCTTTCTTT. V and J are TRBV3-1 (or the pseudogene TRBV3-2) and TRBJ1-1; no definite D call. The CDR3 is 11 amino acids. Trimming removed 5 bases at V and 8 bases at J, with 9 bases between. The germline V gene has CDR1 LGHDT and CDR2 YNNKEL (reference sequence).

The chain employs TRBV5-1 and TRBJ2-1, with TRBD2 as a possible D gene (5 bases). Germline V gene lookup returns CDR1 SGHRS and CDR2 YFSETQ. V was pared by 4 bases and J by 10 bases, with 15 bases between. CDR3 length: 13 residues. The CDR3 region is CASSELTSGEQFF. For the CDR3, the DNA is TGCGCCAGCAGCGAGCTTACTAGTGGGGAGCAGTTCTTC.